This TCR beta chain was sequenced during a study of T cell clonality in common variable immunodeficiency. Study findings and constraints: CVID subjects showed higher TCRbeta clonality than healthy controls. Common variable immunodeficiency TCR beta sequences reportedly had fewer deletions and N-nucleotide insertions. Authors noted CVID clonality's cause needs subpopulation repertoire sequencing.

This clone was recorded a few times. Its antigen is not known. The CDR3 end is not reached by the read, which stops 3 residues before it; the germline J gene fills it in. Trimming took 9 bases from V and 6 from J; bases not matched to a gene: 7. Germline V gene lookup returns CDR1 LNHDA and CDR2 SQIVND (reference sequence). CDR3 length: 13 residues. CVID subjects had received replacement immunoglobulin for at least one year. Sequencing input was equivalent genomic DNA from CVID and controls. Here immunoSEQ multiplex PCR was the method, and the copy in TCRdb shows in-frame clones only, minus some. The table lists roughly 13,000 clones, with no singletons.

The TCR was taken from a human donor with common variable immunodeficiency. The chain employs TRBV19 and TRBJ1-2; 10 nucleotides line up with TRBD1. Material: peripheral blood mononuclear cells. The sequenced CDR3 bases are TGTGCCAGCCAAGGGACAGGGGTAGATGGC. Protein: CASQGTGVDG. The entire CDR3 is CASQGTGVDGYTF.